Listed below are T cell receptor beta chains from one sample, sequenced in a study of T-cell memory formation after mild COVID-19. Via MiXCR, TCRdb re-called the 5' RACE reads, giving one row per CDR3 protein. The sample consists of about 140,000 distinct CDR3 sequences, 13% to 15% of them appearing once. Specimen: PBMCs or a T cell subset sorted from them (not recorded which). The origin of the receptors is an adult woman who had mild COVID-19 (a few samples of this study predate the infection). Cell type and time point are not known. Both conserved end residues are part of each CDR3. Fields, in order: clone size, J gene, D gene, V gene, CDR3 protein, CDR3 DNA. D genes are given only for firm matches. Not all rows give a size; the values are once, few, many and, for expanded clones, a class.

>NA|TRBJ1-5|NA|TRBV14
CASSQAPHQPQHF
TGTGCCAGCAGCCAAGCCCCCCACCAGCCCCAGCATTTT
>NA|TRBJ2-1|TRBD2|TRBV12-3/TRBV12-4
CASSLIAGGTNEQFF
TGTGCCAGCAGTTTGATTGCGGGAGGGACCAATGAGCAGTTCTTC
>few|TRBJ2-7|NA|TRBV7-2
CASSLAWGYEQYF
TGTGCCAGCAGCTTAGCTTGGGGATACGAGCAGTACTTC
>NA|TRBJ1-1|TRBD1|TRBV2
CASSGGTGLMVQAFF
TGTGCCAGCAGTGGAGGGACAGGGCTTATGGTGCAGGCTTTCTTT
>medium-sized|TRBJ2-3|NA|TRBV6-6
CASSYSGGRGPASTDTQYF
TGTGCCAGCAGTTACTCCGGGGGGCGCGGCCCCGCTAGCACAGATACGCAGTATTTT
>few|TRBJ2-5|TRBD2|TRBV4-2
CASSQEGTSGSETQYF
TGTGCCAGCAGCCAAGAGGGGACTAGCGGGTCTGAGACCCAGTACTTC
>few|TRBJ1-2|NA|TRBV20-1
CSARDAVTPSNYGYTF
TGCAGTGCTAGAGATGCGGTGACACCATCTAACTATGGCTACACCTTC
>NA|TRBJ2-2|TRBD2|TRBV20-1
CSAPPTSGPTGELFF
TGCAGTGCGCCCCCGACTAGCGGGCCCACCGGGGAGCTGTTTTTT
>few|TRBJ2-7|NA|TRBV27
CASGRGRLYEQYF
TGTGCCAGTGGACGGGGGCGCTTATACGAGCAGTACTTC
>few|TRBJ1-1|NA|TRBV12-3/TRBV12-4
CASIDSPGTEAFF
TGTGCCAGCATCGACAGCCCGGGCACTGAAGCTTTCTTT
>NA|TRBJ2-1|TRBD2|TRBV11-1
CASSLGSGREGYNEQFF
TGTGCCAGCAGCTTAGGCTCAGGGCGGGAGGGCTACAATGAGCAGTTCTTC
>NA|TRBJ2-2|NA|TRBV9
CASTSGTGELFF
TGTGCCAGCACCTCGGGAACCGGGGAGCTGTTTTTT
>NA|TRBJ1-5|NA|TRBV5-5
CASSLGLGQGQPQHF
TGTGCCAGCAGCTTGGGTTTGGGGCAGGGTCAGCCCCAGCATTTT
>few|TRBJ2-5|NA|TRBV29-1
CSVGLRGGQETQYF
TGCAGCGTTGGTCTAAGGGGGGGACAAGAGACCCAGTACTTC
>NA|TRBJ1-4|NA|TRBV5-5
CASSLGGRRRATNEKLFF
TGTGCCAGCAGCTTAGGAGGACGAAGGCGAGCAACTAATGAAAAACTGTTTTTT
>few|TRBJ2-5|TRBD2|TRBV5-1
CASSWGLAGEAETQYF
TGCGCCAGCAGCTGGGGACTAGCGGGTGAGGCAGAGACCCAGTACTTC
>NA|TRBJ2-1|TRBD2|TRBV5-1
CASSGDYRQFF
TGCGCCAGCAGCGGGGACTACCGACAGTTCTTC
>few|TRBJ2-2|TRBD2|TRBV2
CASSEGLAGVGTGELFF
TGTGCCAGCAGTGAAGGCCTAGCGGGAGTAGGAACCGGGGAGCTGTTTTTT
>few|TRBJ1-5|NA|TRBV24-1
CATSDSLNSKRGQPQHF
TGTGCCACCAGTGATTCCCTTAACTCTAAACGGGGTCAGCCCCAGCATTTT
>NA|TRBJ1-6|NA|TRBV7-8
CASSQQGSRMDNSPLHF
TGTGCCAGCAGCCAACAGGGCTCCCGGATGGATAATTCACCCCTCCACTTT
>many|TRBJ2-1|NA|TRBV29-1
CSVEQGHNEQFF
TGCAGCGTTGAACAGGGCCACAATGAGCAGTTCTTC
>few|TRBJ1-1|NA|TRBV12-3/TRBV12-4
CASSFRPLNTEAFF
TGTGCCAGCAGTTTTAGACCCCTGAACACTGAAGCTTTCTTT
>few|TRBJ2-2|NA|TRBV24-1
CATSDLQWPKNTGELFF
TGTGCCACCAGTGATTTGCAGTGGCCCAAGAACACCGGGGAGCTGTTTTTT
>few|TRBJ1-1|NA|TRBV2
CASSEVQAGRGEAFF
TGTGCCAGCAGTGAAGTTCAGGCGGGGAGGGGGGAAGCTTTCTTT
>NA|TRBJ1-5|NA|TRBV20-1
CSATSLMGNQPQHF
TGCAGTGCGACGAGTCTCATGGGCAATCAGCCCCAGCATTTT
>NA|TRBJ2-1|NA|TRBV6-5
CASSLETRVYEQFF
TGTGCCAGCAGTCTGGAGACTAGAGTCTATGAGCAGTTCTTC
>many|TRBJ2-3|NA|TRBV7-2
CASSLNKAGTDTQYF
TGTGCCAGCAGCTTAAACAAGGCTGGCACAGATACGCAGTATTTT
>many|TRBJ2-1|TRBD2|TRBV20-1
CSAPFALAGNEQFF
TGCAGTGCGCCCTTCGCGCTAGCGGGAAATGAGCAGTTCTTC
>NA|TRBJ2-1|NA|TRBV6-2/TRBV6-3
CASSRAGSPSLEQFF
TGTGCCAGCAGTCGAGCGGGCTCGCCCTCCTTGGAGCAGTTCTTC
>NA|TRBJ2-7|NA|TRBV20-1
CSARESTGSASYEQYF
TGCAGTGCTCGAGAGAGTACAGGGTCCGCGTCCTACGAGCAGTACTTC
>few|TRBJ2-7|NA|TRBV5-1
CASSGGDTIKHEQYF
TGCGCCAGCAGCGGAGGGGACACGATTAAGCACGAGCAGTACTTC
>few|TRBJ2-1|NA|TRBV7-9
CASSLSGSTGNEQFF
TGTGCCAGCAGCTTATCAGGGTCGACGGGCAATGAGCAGTTCTTC
>many|TRBJ1-1|TRBD1|TRBV5-1
CASSSRQGGGAEAFF
TGCGCCAGCAGCTCTCGACAGGGAGGAGGTGCTGAAGCTTTCTTT
>NA|TRBJ1-2|TRBD1|TRBV9
CASSQGQGYGYTF
TGTGCCAGCAGCCAGGGACAGGGCTATGGCTACACCTTC
>NA|TRBJ2-4|TRBD1|TRBV12-3/TRBV12-4
CASSIQGWQYF
TGTGCCAGCAGTATACAGGGGTGGCAGTACTTC
>NA|TRBJ2-4|TRBD1|TRBV5-1
CASSLGTGAAKNIQYF
TGCGCCAGCAGCTTGGGGACAGGGGCGGCCAAAAACATTCAGTACTTC
>few|TRBJ2-5|TRBD2|TRBV12-3/TRBV12-4
CASSHGTSGRRQETQYF
TGTGCCAGCAGCCACGGGACTAGCGGGAGGCGCCAAGAGACCCAGTACTTC
>few|TRBJ1-2|NA|TRBV24-1
CATSDRTASSYGYTF
TGTGCCACCAGTGACCGGACAGCCTCTTCTTATGGCTACACCTTC
>NA|TRBJ1-1|NA|TRBV3-1
CASSQELDTEAFF
TGTGCCAGCAGCCAAGAGCTAGACACTGAAGCTTTCTTT
>many|TRBJ2-2|NA|TRBV12-3/TRBV12-4
CASSPQAGTGELFF
TGTGCCAGCAGTCCCCAAGCGGGCACCGGGGAGCTGTTTTTT
>NA|TRBJ2-3|NA|TRBV5-4
CASSFIQGITDTQYF
TGTGCCAGCAGCTTTATTCAGGGTATCACAGATACGCAGTATTTT
>NA|TRBJ2-7|NA|TRBV7-2
CASSLGGQGALAGGYEQYF
TGTGCCAGCAGCTTGGGGGGACAGGGGGCACTAGCGGGAGGATACGAGCAGTACTTC
>NA|TRBJ2-5|TRBD2|TRBV4-1
CASSQWGPTSGGGETQYF
TGCGCCAGCAGCCAATGGGGCCCGACTAGCGGGGGGGGAGAGACCCAGTACTTC
>NA|TRBJ2-4|NA|TRBV27
CASSVVGVQGAKNIQYF
TGTGCCAGCTCCGTTGTAGGGGTCCAAGGAGCCAAAAACATTCAGTACTTC
>NA|TRBJ2-3|NA|TRBV4-2
CASSQKLGPDTQYF
TGTGCCAGCAGCCAAAAACTAGGCCCCGATACGCAGTATTTT
>NA|TRBJ2-7|TRBD1|TRBV11-2
CASRTGQMYEQYF
TGTGCCAGCAGAACGGGACAGATGTACGAGCAGTACTTC
>NA|TRBJ2-1|TRBD1|TRBV5-1
CASSSGTGHHNEQFF
TGCGCCAGCAGCTCCGGGACAGGGCACCACAATGAGCAGTTCTTC
>NA|TRBJ2-1|NA|TRBV18
CASSPRQGTFYNEQFF
TGTGCCAGCTCACCACGCCAGGGAACGTTCTACAATGAGCAGTTCTTC
>NA|TRBJ1-1|NA|TRBV20-1
CSARGRVQSNTEAFF
TGCAGTGCTAGGGGCAGGGTCCAGTCGAACACTGAAGCTTTCTTT
>NA|TRBJ1-2|NA|TRBV27
CASTPSGRSYGYTF
TGTGCCAGCACCCCCTCGGGACGGAGCTATGGCTACACCTTC
>few|TRBJ1-6|TRBD1|TRBV4-2
CASSQEQGRNSPLHF
TGTGCCAGCAGCCAAGAACAGGGGCGCAATTCACCCCTCCACTTT
>many|TRBJ2-1|NA|TRBV12-3/TRBV12-4
CASSFGVGEQFF
TGTGCCAGCAGTTTCGGGGTGGGTGAGCAGTTCTTC